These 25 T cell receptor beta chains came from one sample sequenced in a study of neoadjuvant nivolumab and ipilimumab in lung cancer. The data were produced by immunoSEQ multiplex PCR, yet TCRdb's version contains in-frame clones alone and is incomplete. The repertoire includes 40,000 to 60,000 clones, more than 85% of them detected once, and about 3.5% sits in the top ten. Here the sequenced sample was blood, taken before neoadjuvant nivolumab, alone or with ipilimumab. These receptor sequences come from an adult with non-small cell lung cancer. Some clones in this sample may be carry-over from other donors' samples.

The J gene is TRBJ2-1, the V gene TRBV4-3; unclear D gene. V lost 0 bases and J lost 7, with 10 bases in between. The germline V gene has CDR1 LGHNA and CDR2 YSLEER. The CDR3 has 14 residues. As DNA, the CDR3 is TGCGCCAGCAGCCAAGATTTGAGGCGAAATGAGCAGTTCTTC. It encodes CASSQDLRRNEQFF.

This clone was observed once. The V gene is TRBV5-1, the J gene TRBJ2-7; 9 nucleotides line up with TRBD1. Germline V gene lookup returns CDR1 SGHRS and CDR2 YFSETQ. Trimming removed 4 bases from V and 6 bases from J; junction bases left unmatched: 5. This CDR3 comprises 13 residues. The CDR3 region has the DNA TGCGCCAGCAGCCTGGACAGGGGCCGCGAGCAGTACTTC. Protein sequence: CASSLDRGREQYF.

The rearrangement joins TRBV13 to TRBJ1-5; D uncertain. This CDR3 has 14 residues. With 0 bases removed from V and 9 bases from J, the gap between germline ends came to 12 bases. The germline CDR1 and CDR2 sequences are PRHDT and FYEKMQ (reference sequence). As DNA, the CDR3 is TGTGCCAGCAGCTTAGGCCAGCAAGAGTGGCCCCAGCATTTT. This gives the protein CASSLGQQEWPQHF.

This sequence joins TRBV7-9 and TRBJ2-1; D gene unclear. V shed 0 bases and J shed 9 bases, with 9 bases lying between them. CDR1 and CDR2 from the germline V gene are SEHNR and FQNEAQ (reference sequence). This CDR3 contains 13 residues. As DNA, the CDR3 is TGTGCCAGCAGCTTAGCGTGGCATGGTGAGCAGTTCTTC. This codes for CASSLAWHGEQFF.

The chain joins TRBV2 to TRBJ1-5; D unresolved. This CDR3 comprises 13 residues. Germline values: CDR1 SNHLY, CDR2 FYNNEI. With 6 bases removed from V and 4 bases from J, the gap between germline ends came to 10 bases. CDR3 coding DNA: TGTGCCAGCAGCCCGCGGGATAATCAGCCCCAGCATTTT. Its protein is CASSPRDNQPQHF.

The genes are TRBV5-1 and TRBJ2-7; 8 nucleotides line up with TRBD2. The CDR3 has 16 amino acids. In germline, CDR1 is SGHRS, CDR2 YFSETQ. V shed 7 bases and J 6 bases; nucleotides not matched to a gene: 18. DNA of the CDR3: TGCGCCAGCCAACCCGCGGGGCGGGGGGCCGTTGGCGAGCAGTACTTC. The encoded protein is CASQPAGRGAVGEQYF.

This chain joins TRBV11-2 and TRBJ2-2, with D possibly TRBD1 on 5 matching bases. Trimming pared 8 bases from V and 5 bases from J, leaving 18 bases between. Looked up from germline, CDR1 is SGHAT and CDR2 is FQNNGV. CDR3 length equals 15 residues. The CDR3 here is CASRWGLKGTGELFF. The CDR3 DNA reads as TGTGCCAGCCGCTGGGGCCTTAAGGGGACCGGGGAGCTGTTTTTT. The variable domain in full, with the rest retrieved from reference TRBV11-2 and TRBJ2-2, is EAGVAQSPRYKIIEKRQSVAFWCNPISGHATLYWYQQILGQGPKLLIQFQNNGVVDDSQLPKDRFSAERLKGVDSTLKIQPAKLEDSAVYLCASRWGLKGTGELFFGEGSRLTVL.

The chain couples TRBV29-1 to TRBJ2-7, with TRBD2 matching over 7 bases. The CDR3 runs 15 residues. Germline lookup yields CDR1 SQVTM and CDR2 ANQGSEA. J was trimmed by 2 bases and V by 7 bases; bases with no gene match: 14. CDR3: CSALPSSGTTYEQYF. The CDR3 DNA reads TGCAGCGCTCTTCCCTCTAGCGGAACAACCTACGAGCAGTACTTC.

CDR3 loop: CASSPGANEKLFF. The CDR3 coding sequence is TGTGCCAGCAGCCCGGGGGCTAATGAAAAACTGTTTTTT. The J gene is TRBJ1-4, the V gene TRBV7-2, with a weak D call TRBD1 (5 bases). Germline CDR1 is SGHTA and CDR2 is FQGNSA. Between the trimmed V and J ends, which lost 5 bases and 3 bases, there was a span of 7 bases. The CDR3 contains 13 residues.

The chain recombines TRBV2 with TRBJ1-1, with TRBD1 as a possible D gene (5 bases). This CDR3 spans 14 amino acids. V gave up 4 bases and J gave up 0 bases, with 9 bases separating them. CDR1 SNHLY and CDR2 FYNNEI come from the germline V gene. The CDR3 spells CASSVQGMNTEAFF. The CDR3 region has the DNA TGTGCCAGCAGTGTTCAGGGTATGAACACTGAAGCTTTCTTT. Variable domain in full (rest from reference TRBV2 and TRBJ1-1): EPEVTQTPSHQVTQMGQEVILRCVPISNHLYFYWYRQILGQKVEFLVSFYNNEISEKSEIFDDQFSVERPDGSNFTLKIRSTKLEDSAMYFCASSVQGMNTEAFFGQGTRLTVV.

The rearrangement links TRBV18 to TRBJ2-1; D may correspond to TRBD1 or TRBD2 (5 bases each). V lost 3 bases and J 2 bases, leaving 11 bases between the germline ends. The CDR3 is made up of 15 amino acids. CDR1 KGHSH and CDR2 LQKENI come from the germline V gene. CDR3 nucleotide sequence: TGTGCCAGCTCACCTCCCGGGACCCCCTACAATGAGCAGTTCTTC. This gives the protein CASSPPGTPYNEQFF.

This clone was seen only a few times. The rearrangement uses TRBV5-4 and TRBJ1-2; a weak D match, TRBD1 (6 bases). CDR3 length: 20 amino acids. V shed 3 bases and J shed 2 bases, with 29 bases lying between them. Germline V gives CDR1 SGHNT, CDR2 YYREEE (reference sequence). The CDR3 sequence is CASSYDLPGVNFSPNYGYTF. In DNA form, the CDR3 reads TGTGCCAGCAGCTATGATTTGCCAGGGGTTAACTTTAGCCCCAACTATGGCTACACCTTC.

DNA of the CDR3: TGTGCCAGCAGTCTAAGATTGACAGGCGGCCTCACTGAAGCTTTCTTT. It translates to CASSLRLTGGLTEAFF. The V call is TRBV27, the J call TRBJ1-1; possible D gene TRBD1, 6 bases. Trimming pared 5 bases from V and 4 bases from J, leaving 20 bases between. From germline, CDR1 is MNHEY and CDR2 SMNVEV (reference sequence). The length of the CDR3 is 16 residues.

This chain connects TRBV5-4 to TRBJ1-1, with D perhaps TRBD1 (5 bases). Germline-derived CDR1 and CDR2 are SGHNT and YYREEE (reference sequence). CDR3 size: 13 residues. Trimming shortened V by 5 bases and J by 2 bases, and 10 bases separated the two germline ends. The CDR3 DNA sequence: TGTGCCAGCAGGTTAACAGGTAACACTGAAGCTTTCTTT. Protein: CASRLTGNTEAFF.

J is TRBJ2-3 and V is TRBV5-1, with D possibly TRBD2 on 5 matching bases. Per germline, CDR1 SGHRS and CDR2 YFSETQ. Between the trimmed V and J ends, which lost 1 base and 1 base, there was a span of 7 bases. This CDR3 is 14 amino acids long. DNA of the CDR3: TGCGCCAGCAGCTTGCTGCGGGGCACAGATACGCAGTATTTT. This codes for CASSLLRGTDTQYF.

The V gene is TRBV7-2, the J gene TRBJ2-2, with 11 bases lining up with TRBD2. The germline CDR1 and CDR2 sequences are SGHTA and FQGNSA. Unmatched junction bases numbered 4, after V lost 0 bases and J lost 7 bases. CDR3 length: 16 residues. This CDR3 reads CASSLALAGGGGELFF. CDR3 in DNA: TGTGCCAGCAGCTTAGCGCTAGCGGGAGGTGGCGGGGAGCTGTTTTTT. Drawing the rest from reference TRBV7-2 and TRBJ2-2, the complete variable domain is GAGVSQSPSNKVTEKGKDVELRCDPISGHTALYWYRQSLGQGLEFLIYFQGNSAPDKSGLPSDRFSAERTGGSVSTLTIQRTQQEDSAVYLCASSLALAGGGGELFFGEGSRLTVL.

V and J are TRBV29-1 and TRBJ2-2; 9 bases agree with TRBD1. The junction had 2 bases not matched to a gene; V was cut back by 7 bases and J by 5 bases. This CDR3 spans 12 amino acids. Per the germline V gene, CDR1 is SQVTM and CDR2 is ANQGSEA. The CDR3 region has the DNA TGCAGCGCAGGACAGGGGACCGGGGAGCTGTTTTTT. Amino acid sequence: CSAGQGTGELFF.

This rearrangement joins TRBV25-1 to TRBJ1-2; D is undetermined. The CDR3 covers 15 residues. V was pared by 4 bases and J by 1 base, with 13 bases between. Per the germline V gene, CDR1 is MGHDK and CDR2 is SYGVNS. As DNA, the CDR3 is TGTGCCAGCAGTGCTCCGGGATCCGGTAACTATGGCTACACCTTC. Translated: CASSAPGSGNYGYTF.

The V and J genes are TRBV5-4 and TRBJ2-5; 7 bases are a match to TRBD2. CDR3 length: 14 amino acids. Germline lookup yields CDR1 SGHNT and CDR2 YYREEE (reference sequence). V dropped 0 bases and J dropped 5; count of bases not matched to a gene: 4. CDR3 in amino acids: CASSLVLSGETQYF. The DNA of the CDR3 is TGTGCCAGCAGCTTGGTTCTTAGCGGGGAGACCCAGTACTTC.

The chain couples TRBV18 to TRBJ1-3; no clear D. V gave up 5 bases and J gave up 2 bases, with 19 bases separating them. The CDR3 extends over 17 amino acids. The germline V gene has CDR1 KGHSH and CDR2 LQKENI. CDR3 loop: CASSNTGPGHTGNTIYF. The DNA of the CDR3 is TGTGCCAGCTCAAACACCGGCCCTGGTCATACTGGAAACACCATATATTTT.

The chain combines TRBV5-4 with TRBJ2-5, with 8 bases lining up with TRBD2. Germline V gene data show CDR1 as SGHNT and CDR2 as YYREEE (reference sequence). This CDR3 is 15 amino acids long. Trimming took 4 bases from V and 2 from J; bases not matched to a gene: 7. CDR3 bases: TGTGCCAGCAGCCAGACTAGCGAGCCGCAAGAGACCCAGTACTTC. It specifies CASSQTSEPQETQYF.

The CDR3 region has the DNA TGCGCCAGCAGCCCGACTAGCGGCACAGATACGCAGTATTTT. Translating it yields CASSPTSGTDTQYF. The chain recombines TRBV5-1 with TRBJ2-3; TRBD2 matches at 8 bases. CDR1 and CDR2 from the germline V gene are SGHRS and YFSETQ. Germline trimming cut 4 bases from V and 1 base from J; bases unmatched to any gene: 2. The CDR3 covers 14 residues.

CDR3 loop: CATSRGDFDDEQFF. The CDR3 DNA is TGTGCCACCAGCAGAGGGGACTTCGACGATGAGCAGTTCTTC. V gene TRBV15 combines with J gene TRBJ2-1; a possible D gene is TRBD2 (6 bases). Between the trimmed V and J ends, which lost 1 base and 8 bases, there was a span of 12 bases. Germline values: CDR1 LNHNV, CDR2 YYDKDF (reference sequence). The CDR3 is 14 residues long.

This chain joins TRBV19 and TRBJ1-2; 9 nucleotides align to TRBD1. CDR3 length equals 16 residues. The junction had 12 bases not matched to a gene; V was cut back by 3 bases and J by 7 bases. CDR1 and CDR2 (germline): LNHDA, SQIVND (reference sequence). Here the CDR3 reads CASSILSTGQGTGYTF. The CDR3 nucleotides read TGTGCCAGTAGTATTCTGTCTACGGGACAGGGAACTGGCTACACCTTC.

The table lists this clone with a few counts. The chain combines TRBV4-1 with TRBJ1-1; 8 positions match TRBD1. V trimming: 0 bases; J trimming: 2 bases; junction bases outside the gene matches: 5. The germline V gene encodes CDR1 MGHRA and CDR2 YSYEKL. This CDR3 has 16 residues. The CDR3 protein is CASSQERPGGNTEAFF. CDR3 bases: TGCGCCAGCAGCCAAGAGAGGCCAGGGGGCAACACTGAAGCTTTCTTT.